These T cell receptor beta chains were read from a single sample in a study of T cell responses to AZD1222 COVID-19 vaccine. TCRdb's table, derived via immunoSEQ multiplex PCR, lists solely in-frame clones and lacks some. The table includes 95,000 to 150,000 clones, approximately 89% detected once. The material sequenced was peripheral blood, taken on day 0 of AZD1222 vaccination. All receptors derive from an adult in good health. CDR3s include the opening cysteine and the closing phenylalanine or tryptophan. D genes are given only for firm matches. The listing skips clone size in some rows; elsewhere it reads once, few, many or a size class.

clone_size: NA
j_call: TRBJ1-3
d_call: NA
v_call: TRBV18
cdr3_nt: TGTGCCAGCTCACGGAGCCAGGGCTCTGGAAACACCATATATTTT
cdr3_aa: CASSRSQGSGNTIYF

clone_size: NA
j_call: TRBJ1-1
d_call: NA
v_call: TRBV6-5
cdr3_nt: TGTGCCAGCATCGGTCCCGGACAGCTGAACACTGAAGCTTTCTTT
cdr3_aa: CASIGPGQLNTEAFF

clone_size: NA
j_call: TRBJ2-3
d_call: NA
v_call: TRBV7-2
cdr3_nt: TGTGCCAGCAGCTCGACTAGTTGGAGCACAGATACGCAGTATTTT
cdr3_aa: CASSSTSWSTDTQYF

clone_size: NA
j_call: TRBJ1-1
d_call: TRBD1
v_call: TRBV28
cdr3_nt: TGTGCCAGCAGTTCCCCAACAGGGGGTGACACTGAAGCTTTCTTT
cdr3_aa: CASSSPTGGDTEAFF

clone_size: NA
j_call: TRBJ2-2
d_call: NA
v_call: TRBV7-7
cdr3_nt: TGTGCTAGCAGCCGCAGGGAGGAAGGCGGGGAGCTGTTTTTT
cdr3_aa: CASSRREEGGELFF

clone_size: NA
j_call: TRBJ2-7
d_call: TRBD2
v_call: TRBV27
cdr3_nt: TGTGCCAGCGGACCCCGGGGGGGCCCCTACGAGCAGTACTTC
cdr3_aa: CASGPRGGPYEQYF

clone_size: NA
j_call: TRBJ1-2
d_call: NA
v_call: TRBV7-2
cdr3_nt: TGTGCCAGCAGCTTAGTTCTCTATGGCTACACCTTC
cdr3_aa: CASSLVLYGYTF

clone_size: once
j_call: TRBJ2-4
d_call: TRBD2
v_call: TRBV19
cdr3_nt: TGTGCCAGTAGTATGCGGGGGACCAAAAACATTCAGTACTTC
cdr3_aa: CASSMRGTKNIQYF

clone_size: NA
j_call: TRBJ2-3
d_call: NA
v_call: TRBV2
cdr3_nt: TGTGCCAGCACAATGGGTGTTACGCAGTATTTT
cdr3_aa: CASTMGVTQYF

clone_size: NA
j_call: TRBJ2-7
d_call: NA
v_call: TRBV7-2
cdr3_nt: TGTGCCAGCAGCTTGTCTACCCATGGGACGTATTACGAGCAGTACTTC
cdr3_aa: CASSLSTHGTYYEQYF

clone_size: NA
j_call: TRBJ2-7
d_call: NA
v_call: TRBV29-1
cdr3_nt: TGCAGCGCGGGTGACAGTCCCTACGAGCAGTACTTC
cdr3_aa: CSAGDSPYEQYF

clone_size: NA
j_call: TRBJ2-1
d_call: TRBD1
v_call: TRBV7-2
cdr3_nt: TGTGCCAGCAGCTTAGTTGGGACAGAGAAATACAATGAGCAGTTCTTC
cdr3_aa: CASSLVGTEKYNEQFF

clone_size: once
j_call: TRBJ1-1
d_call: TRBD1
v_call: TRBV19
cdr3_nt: TGTGCCAGTAGTTCCCAGGGGGCGCCAGGCACTGAAGCTTTCTTT
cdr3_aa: CASSSQGAPGTEAFF

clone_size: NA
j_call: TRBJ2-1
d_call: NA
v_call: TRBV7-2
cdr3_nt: TGTGCCAGCAGTCTCAGGGGCGGGGGTCGGGATGAGCAGTTCTTC
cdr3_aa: CASSLRGGGRDEQFF

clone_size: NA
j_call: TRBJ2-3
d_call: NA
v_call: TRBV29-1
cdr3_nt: TGCAGCGTTGAGGGCAGGGCAAGGGATACGCAGTATTTT
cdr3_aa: CSVEGRARDTQYF

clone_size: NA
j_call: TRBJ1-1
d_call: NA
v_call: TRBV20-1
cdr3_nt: TGCAGTGCTAGATCAACTGAAGCTTTCTTT
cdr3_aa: CSARSTEAFF

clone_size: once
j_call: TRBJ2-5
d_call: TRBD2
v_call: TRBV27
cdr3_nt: TGTGCCAGCAGTTTGCTAGCGGGGGGCAGGGCGACCCAGTACTTC
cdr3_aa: CASSLLAGGRATQYF

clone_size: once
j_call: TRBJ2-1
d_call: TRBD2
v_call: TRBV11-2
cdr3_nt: TGTGCCAGCAGCTTACCAAGCGGGGGGGCCTACAATGAGCAGTTCTTC
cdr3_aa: CASSLPSGGAYNEQFF

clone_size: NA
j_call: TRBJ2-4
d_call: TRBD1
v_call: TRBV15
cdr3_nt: TGTGCCACCAGCACCAGACAGGGGATGGCCAAAAACATTCAGTACTTC
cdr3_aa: CATSTRQGMAKNIQYF

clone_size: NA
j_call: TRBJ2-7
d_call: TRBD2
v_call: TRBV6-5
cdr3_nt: TGTGCCAGCACCGGCGGGGGGTTAAGCGAGCAGTACTTC
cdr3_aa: CASTGGGLSEQYF

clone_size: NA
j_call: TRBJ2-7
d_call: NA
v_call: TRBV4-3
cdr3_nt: TGCGCCAGCAGCCAAGAAGGGACGGTGAGCTCCTACGAGCAGTACTTC
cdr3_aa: CASSQEGTVSSYEQYF

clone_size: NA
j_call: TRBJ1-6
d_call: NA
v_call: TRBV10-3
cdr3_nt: TGTGCCATCAGTAACGGAAATTCACCCCTCCACTTT
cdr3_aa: CAISNGNSPLHF

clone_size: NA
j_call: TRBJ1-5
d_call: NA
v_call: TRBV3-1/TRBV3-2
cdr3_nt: TGTGCCAGCAGCCAAGGACAGATCAATCAGCCCCAGCATTTT
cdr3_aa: CASSQGQINQPQHF

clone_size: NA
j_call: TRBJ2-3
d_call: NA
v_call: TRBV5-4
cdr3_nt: TGTGCCAGCAGCAGACAGGGCGGGGGCACAGATACGCAGTATTTT
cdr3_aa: CASSRQGGGTDTQYF

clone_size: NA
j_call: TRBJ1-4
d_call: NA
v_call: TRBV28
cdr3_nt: TGTGCCAGCAGTTTGGGCCCGAACGAAAAACTGTTTTTT
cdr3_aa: CASSLGPNEKLFF

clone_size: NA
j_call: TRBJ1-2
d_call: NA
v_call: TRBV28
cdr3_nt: TGTGCCAGCAGTTTCCCCCTTGGTGCGAAAACAGCGCTCCACTTC
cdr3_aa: CASSFPLGAKTALHF